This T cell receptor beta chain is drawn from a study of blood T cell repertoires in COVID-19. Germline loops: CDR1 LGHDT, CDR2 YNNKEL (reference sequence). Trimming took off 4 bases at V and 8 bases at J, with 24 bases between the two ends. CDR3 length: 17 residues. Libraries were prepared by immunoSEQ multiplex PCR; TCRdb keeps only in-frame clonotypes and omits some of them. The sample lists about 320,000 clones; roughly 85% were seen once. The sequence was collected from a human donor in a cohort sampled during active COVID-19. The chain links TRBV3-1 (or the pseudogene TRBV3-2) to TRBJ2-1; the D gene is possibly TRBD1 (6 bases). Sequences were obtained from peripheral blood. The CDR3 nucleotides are TGTGCCAGCAGCCCTCGGACGGCATGGGGGCTCGGGGATGAGCAGTTCTTC. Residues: CASSPRTAWGLGDEQFF.